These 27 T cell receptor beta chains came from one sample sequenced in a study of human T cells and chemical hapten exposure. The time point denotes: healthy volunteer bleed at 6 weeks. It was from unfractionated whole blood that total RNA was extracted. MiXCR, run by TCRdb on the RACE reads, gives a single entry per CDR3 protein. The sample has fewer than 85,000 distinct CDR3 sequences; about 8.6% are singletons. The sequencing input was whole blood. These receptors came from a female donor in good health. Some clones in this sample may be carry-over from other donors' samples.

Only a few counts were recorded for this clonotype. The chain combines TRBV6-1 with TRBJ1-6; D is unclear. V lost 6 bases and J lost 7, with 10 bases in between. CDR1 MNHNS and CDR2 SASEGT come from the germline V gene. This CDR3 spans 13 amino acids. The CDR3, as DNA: TGTGCCAGCAGCGTCGGACGAAATTCACCCCTCCACTTT. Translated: CASSVGRNSPLHF.

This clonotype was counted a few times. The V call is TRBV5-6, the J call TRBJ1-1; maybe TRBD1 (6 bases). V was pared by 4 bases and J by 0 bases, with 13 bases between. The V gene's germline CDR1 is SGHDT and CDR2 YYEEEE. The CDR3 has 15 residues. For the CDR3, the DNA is TGTGCCAGCAGCAGGGGACATCTCATGAACACTGAAGCTTTCTTT. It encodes CASSRGHLMNTEAFF. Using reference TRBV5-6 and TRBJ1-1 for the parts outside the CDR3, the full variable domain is DAGVTQSPTHLIKTRGQQVTLRCSPKSGHDTVSWYQQALGQGPQFIFQYYEEEERQRGNFPDRFSGHQFPNYSSELNVNALLLGDSALYLCASSRGHLMNTEAFFGQGTRLTVV.

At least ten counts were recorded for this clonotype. CDR3 in DNA: TGTGCCATCAGTGAGTCTCAACTCAGGGCCTCCTACGAGCAGTACTTC. Translation gives CAISESQLRASYEQYF. The gene calls are TRBV10-3 and TRBJ2-7; a weak D match, TRBD1 (5 bases). The CDR3 is made up of 16 amino acids. V shed 0 bases and J shed 0 bases, with 12 bases lying between them. Germline values: CDR1 ENHRY, CDR2 SYGVKD.

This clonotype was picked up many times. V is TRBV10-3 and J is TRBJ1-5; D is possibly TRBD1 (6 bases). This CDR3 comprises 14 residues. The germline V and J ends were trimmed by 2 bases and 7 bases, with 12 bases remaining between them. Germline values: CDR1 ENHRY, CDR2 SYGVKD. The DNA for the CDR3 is TGTGCCATCAGTGAGGGGGGGGCGCGCCAGCCCCAGCATTTT. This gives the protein CAISEGGARQPQHF.

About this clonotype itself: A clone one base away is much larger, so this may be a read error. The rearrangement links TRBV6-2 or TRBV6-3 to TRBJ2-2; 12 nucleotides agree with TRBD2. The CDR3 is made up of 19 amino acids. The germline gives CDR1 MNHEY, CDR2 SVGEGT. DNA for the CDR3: TGTGCCAGCAGTTACCCGAGACTAGCGGGGGCCGCGTTGGGCGGGGAGCTGGTTTTT. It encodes CASSYPRLAGAALGGELVF.

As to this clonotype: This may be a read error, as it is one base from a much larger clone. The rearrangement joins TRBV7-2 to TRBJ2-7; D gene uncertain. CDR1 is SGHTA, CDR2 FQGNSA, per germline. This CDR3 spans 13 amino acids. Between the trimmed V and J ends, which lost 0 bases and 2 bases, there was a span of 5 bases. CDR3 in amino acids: CASSLAEPYEQYV. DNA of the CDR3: TGTGCCAGCAGCTTAGCGGAACCCTACGAGCAGTACGTC.

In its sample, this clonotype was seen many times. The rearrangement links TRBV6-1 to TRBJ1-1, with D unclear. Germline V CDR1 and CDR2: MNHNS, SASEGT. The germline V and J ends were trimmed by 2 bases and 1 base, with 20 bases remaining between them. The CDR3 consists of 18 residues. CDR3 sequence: CASSEMSGREKRNTEAFF. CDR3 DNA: TGTGCCAGCAGTGAAATGTCAGGACGGGAAAAGAGGAACACTGAAGCTTTCTTT.

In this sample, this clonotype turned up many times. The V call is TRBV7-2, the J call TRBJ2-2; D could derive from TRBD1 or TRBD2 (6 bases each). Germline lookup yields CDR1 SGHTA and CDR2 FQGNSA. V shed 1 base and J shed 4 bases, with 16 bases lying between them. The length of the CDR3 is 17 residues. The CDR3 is CASSLVSGGAGTGELFF. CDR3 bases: TGTGCCAGCAGCTTAGTATCCGGGGGCGCAGGCACCGGGGAGCTGTTTTTT.

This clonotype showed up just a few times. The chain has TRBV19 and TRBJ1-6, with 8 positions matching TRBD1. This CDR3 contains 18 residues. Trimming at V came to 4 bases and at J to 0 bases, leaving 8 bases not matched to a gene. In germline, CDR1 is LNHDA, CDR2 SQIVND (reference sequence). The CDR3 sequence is CASSSRGQESSYNSPLHF. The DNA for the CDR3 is TGTGCCAGTAGTAGCCGGGGACAGGAGAGCTCCTATAATTCACCCCTCCACTTT.

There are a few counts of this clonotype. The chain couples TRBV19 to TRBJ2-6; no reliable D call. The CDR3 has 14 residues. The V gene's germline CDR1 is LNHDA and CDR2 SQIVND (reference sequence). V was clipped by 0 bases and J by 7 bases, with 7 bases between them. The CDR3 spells CASSIDHSANVLTF. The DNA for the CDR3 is TGTGCCAGTAGTATAGATCACTCAGCCAACGTCCTGACTTTC. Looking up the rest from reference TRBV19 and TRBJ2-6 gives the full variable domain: DGGITQSPKYLFRKEGQNVTLSCEQNLNHDAMYWYRQDPGQGLRLIYYSQIVNDFQKGDIAEGYSVSREKKESFPLTVTSAQKNPTAFYLCASSIDHSANVLTFGAGSRLTVL.

CDR3 protein: CASRGGSISTDTQYF. The CDR3 DNA is TGTGCCAGCAGGGGGGGGAGCATTAGCACAGATACGCAGTATTTT. The V gene is TRBV27, the J gene TRBJ2-3, with TRBD2 matching 7 bases. CDR3 length equals 15 residues. CDR1 MNHEY and CDR2 SMNVEV come from the germline V gene (reference sequence). The V gene end was trimmed by 6 bases and the J gene end by 0 bases; junction bases not matched to a gene: 6.

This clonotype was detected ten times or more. The CDR3 sequence is CASSRRDFSSGANVLTF. Written as DNA, the CDR3 is TGTGCCAGCAGCCGGCGGGACTTTAGCTCTGGGGCCAACGTCCTGACTTTC. The chain combines TRBV6-6 with TRBJ2-6; a possible D gene is TRBD2 (6 bases). The CDR3 sequence is 17 residues long. Germline CDR1 MNHNY, CDR2 SVGAGI (reference sequence). The germline V and J ends were trimmed by 6 bases and 0 bases, with 15 bases remaining between them.

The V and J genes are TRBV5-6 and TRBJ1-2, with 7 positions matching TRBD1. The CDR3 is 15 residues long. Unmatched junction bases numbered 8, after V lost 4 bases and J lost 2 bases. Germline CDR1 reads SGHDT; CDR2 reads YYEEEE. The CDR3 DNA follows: TGTGCCAGCAGCCAAGTCCCAGGGGGGAACTATGGCTACACCTTC. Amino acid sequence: CASSQVPGGNYGYTF.

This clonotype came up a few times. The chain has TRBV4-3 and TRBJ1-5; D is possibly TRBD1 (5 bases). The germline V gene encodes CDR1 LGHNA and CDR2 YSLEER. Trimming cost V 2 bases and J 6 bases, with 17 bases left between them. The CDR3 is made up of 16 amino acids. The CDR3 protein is CASSQTTDGGGQPQHF. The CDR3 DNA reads TGCGCCAGCAGCCAAACCACCGATGGGGGGGGTCAGCCCCAGCATTTT.

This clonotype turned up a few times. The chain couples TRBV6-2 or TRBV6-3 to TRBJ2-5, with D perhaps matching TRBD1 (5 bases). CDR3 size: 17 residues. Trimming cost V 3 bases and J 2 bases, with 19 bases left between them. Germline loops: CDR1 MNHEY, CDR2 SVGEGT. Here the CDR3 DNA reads TGTGCCAGCAGTTATTCGGCAGGGCATACCACACAAGAGACCCAGTACTTC. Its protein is CASSYSAGHTTQETQYF.

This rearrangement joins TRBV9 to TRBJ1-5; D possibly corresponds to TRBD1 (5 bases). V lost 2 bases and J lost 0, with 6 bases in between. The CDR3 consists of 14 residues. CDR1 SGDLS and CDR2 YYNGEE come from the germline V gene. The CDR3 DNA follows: TGTGCCAGCAGCGTCGGGGCTAGCAATCAGCCCCAGCATTTT. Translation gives CASSVGASNQPQHF.

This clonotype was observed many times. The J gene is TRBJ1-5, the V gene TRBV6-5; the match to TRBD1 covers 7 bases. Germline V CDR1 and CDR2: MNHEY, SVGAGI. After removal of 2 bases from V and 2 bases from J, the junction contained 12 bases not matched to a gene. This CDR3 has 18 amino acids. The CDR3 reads CASSYGKRGRPGNQPQHF. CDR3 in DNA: TGTGCCAGCAGTTACGGGAAGAGGGGGCGCCCCGGCAATCAGCCCCAGCATTTT.

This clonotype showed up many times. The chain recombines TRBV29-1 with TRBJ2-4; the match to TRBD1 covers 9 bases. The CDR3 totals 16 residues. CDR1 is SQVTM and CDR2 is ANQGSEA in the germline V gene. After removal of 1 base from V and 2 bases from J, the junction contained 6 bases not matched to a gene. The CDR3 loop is CSVEATGQGSKNIQYF. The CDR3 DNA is TGCAGCGTTGAAGCTACGGGACAGGGATCCAAAAACATTCAGTACTTC.

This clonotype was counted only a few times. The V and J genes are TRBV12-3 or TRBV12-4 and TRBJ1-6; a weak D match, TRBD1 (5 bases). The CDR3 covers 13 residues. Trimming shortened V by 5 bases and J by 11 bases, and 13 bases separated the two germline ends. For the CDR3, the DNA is TGTGCCAGCAGTCTAAGGGACCGAACACCCCTCCACTTT. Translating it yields CASSLRDRTPLHF.

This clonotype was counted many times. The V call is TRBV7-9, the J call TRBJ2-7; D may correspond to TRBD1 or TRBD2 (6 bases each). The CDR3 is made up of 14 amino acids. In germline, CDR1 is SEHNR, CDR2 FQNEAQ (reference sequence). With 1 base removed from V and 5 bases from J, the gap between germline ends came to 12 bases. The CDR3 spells CASSLVGGLDEQYF. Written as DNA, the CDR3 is TGTGCCAGCAGCTTAGTTGGGGGGCTCGACGAGCAGTACTTC.

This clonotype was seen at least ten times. This CDR3 reads CASSGGLGLAYEQYF. The CDR3, as DNA: TGTGCCAGCAGTGGGGGGTTAGGACTAGCCTACGAGCAGTACTTC. V is TRBV12-3 or TRBV12-4 and J is TRBJ2-7, with 7 positions matching TRBD2. J gave up 2 bases and V 5 bases, and 9 bases lay outside the gene matches. CDR3 size: 15 residues.

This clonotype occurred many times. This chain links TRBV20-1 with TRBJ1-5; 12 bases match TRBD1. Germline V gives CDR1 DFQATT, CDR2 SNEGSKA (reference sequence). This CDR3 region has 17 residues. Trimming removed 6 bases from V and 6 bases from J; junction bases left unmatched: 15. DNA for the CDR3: TGCAGTGCCGAAACCGGGACAGGGGGCTTCGTGTCTCAGCCCCAGCATTTT. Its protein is CSAETGTGGFVSQPQHF.

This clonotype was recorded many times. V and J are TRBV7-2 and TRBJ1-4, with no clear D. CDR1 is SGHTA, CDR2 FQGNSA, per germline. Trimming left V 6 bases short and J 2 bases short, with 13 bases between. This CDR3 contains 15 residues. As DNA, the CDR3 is TGTGCCAGCAGTATCAGCCGGGGTACTAATGAAAAACTGTTTTTT. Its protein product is CASSISRGTNEKLFF.

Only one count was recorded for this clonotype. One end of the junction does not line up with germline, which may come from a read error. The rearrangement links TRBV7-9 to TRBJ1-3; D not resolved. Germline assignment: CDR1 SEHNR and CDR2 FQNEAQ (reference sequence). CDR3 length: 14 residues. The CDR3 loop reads CARSLRRAGNTIYF. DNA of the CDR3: TGTGCCAGAAGCTTGCGGCGGGCTGGAAACACCATATATTTT.

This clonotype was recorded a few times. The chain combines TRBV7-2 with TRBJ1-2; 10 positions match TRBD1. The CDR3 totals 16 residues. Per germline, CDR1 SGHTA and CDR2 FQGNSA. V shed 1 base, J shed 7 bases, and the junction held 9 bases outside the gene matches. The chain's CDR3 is CASSLVIGDRGGGYTF. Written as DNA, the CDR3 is TGTGCCAGCAGCTTAGTAATAGGGGACAGGGGAGGTGGCTACACCTTC.

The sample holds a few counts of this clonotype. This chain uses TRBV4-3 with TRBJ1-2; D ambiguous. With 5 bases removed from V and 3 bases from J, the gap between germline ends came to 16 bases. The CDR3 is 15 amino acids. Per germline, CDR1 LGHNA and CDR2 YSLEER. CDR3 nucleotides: TGCGCCAGCAGCTCAAGGTTCAGGTCTCACTATGGCTACACCTTC. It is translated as CASSSRFRSHYGYTF.

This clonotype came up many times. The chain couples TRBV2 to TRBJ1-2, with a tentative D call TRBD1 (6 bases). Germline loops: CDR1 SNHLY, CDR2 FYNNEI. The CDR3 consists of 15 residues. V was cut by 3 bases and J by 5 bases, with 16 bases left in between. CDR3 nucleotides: TGTGCCAGCAGTGAGGCAGGGGCTCCCGTTTATGGCTACACCTTC. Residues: CASSEAGAPVYGYTF.